These 7 T cell receptor beta chains were all obtained from the same sample, sequenced in a study of response to subunit inactivated influenza vaccine. TCRdb reprocessed the RT-PCR reads with MiXCR, giving one entry per CDR3 protein. The repertoire includes 600,000 to 700,000 distinct CDR3 sequences, about 14% of them detected once, and approximately 7.6% sits in the top ten. Sequencing used PBMCs from blood, obtained around two weeks before vaccination. Receptors were obtained from a man aged 50-60 years who received an inactivated influenza vaccine.

The chain recombines TRBV28 with TRBJ1-5, with 11 nucleotides matching TRBD1. This CDR3 is built from 14 residues. CDR1 MDHEN and CDR2 SYDVKM come from the germline V gene. The trim removed 6 bases at V and 7 bases at J, leaving 5 bases unmatched. CDR3 sequence reads: CASRRTGGRQPQHF. The CDR3 coding sequence is TGTGCCAGCAGACGGACAGGGGGCCGGCAGCCCCAGCATTTT. The variable domain in full, with the rest retrieved from reference TRBV28 and TRBJ1-5, is DVKVTQSSRYLVKRTGEKVFLECVQDMDHENMFWYRQDPGLGLRLIYFSYDVKMKEKGDIPEGYSVSREKKERFSLILESASTNQTSMYLCASRRTGGRQPQHFGDGTRLSIL.

This clonotype occurred a few times. The V call is TRBV20-1, the J call TRBJ1-1; weak D call: TRBD1 (6 bases). The V and J ends lost 0 bases and 3 bases respectively, with 8 bases between them. The CDR3 totals 13 residues. Germline-derived CDR1 and CDR2 are DFQATT and SNEGSKA (reference sequence). As DNA, the CDR3 is TGCAGTGCTAGAGAAGGGGGTGACACTGAAGCTTTCTTT. Amino acid sequence: CSAREGGDTEAFF.

This clonotype was recorded many times. CDR3 amino acids: CASSYIDDGETQYF. DNA for the CDR3: TGTGCCAGCAGTTATATCGATGATGGGGAGACCCAGTACTTC. This sequence joins TRBV6-5 and TRBJ2-5; D uncertain. From germline, CDR1 is MNHEY and CDR2 SVGAGI. The CDR3 is 14 amino acids. V lost 3 bases and J 5 bases, leaving 13 bases between the germline ends.

The chain employs TRBV4-3 and TRBJ2-7; 9 nucleotides agree with TRBD2. The CDR3 length is 17 residues. V lost 0 bases to trimming and J lost 6 bases; unmatched junction nucleotides: 12. CDR1 is LGHNA, CDR2 YSLEER, per germline. In DNA, the CDR3 is TGCGCCAGCAGCCAAGATTTGCCTAGCGGGACCGGTTCCGAGCAGTACTTC. Its translation is CASSQDLPSGTGSEQYF.

In its sample, this clonotype was seen many times. The rearrangement joins TRBV12-3 or TRBV12-4 to TRBJ1-1; no firm D call. V lost 5 bases and J 4 bases, leaving 8 bases between the germline ends. This CDR3 has 12 residues. CDR3 sequence reads: CASSPRGTEAFF. For the CDR3, the DNA is TGTGCCAGCAGTCCACGGGGCACTGAAGCTTTCTTT.

The V call is TRBV29-1, the J call TRBJ2-3; a weak D match, TRBD2 (5 bases). Trimming took 4 bases from V and 3 from J, leaving 11 bases between them. Looked up from germline, CDR1 is SQVTM and CDR2 is ANQGSEA. The CDR3 contains 13 residues. The CDR3 here is CSVGGVGTDTQYF. As DNA, the CDR3 is TGCAGCGTTGGGGGAGTGGGTACAGATACGCAGTATTTT.

This clonotype was seen a handful of times. The chain links TRBV29-1 to TRBJ2-2, with D unresolved. The CDR3 extends over 14 amino acids. Germline assignment: CDR1 SQVTM and CDR2 ANQGSEA. V dropped 4 bases and J dropped 0 bases, with 9 bases sitting between them. DNA of the CDR3: TGCAGCGTTGTCGGGCCCTCGAACACCGGGGAGCTGTTTTTT. Translating it yields CSVVGPSNTGELFF.